This T cell receptor (beta chain) was sequenced during a study of CD8 T cells in Susac syndrome (dated by TCRdb to the late 2010s). About the investigation overall: Of the Susac syndrome patients who were sequenced, more than five had clinically active disease and roughly eight were in clinical remission. At blood withdrawal, Susac syndrome patients were therapy-naive, treated with corticosteroids (with IVIg additionally given to some), or treated with IVIg alone. The study compared CD8+ T cell repertoire clonality among 12 healthy donors, about 14 Susac syndrome patients and 15 multiple sclerosis patients. The study used repertoire sequencing to test whether antigen drove CD8+ T cell activation and differentiation in Susac syndrome. Broader findings and caveats from the paper: The TCR sequencing and HLA analysis was acknowledged to have included a relatively small number of individuals. Approximately 17 and five Susac-specific public clones were found in the total CD8+ and CD8+ TEMRA repertoires, respectively. CD8+ repertoires in Susac syndrome showed clonal expansion, which was highest in CD8+ TEMRA cells and was greater in clinically active patients than in remitting patients.

RNA was extracted using the RNeasy kit, and roughly 0.5 to 1 ug of the RNA was reverse transcribed with random hexamers. The immunoSEQ multiplex PCR assay, covering 54 Vbeta and 13 Jbeta segments, was used to amplify TCR beta CDR3 regions. PCR amplification bias was corrected using a synthetic template baseline for primer optimization and computational correction. In the original analysis: Reads were annotated to V, D and J genes per IMGT and analyzed with immunoSEQ Analyzer, keeping only productive sequences. Clonality was calculated as one minus the Shannon entropy normalized by log2 of the number of productive unique sequences. For each patient and control, public and private clones were evaluated among the 100 most prevalent clones. Clones were defined as Susac-specific if absent from the healthy and MS cohorts, from 900 to 1,300 published viral clones and from other ImmuneACCESS disease sequences. TCRdb ran its own pipeline on the public reads, namely fastp trimming at Q25 and MiXCR clone calling, and kept in-frame beta chains. Each entry is one CDR3 protein sequence, shown with its most common DNA and genes. The V and J calls were not made by the authors but by TCRdb's processing. The sample table contains around 25,000 distinct CDR3 sequences; only one count was recorded for 80% to 95% of them. 0.55% to 0.75% of the sample is taken by the ten largest.

Trimming takes 1 base from V and 4 bases from J, and the germline ends sit 10 bases apart. Taken from the germline V gene, the CDR1 and CDR2 loops are MDHEN and SYDVKM. There are 14 amino acids in the CDR3, from cysteine to phenylalanine inclusive. Only CDR3 DNA is held: 42 bases, read in frame from base 1. Peripheral blood CD8+ and CD4+ T cells from healthy donors, Susac syndrome patients and multiple sclerosis patients were profiled using high-throughput TCR beta sequencing. Recently defined diagnostic criteria for definite or probable disease were met by the Susac syndrome patients. Bulk CD8+ and CD4+ T cells were purified by magnetic negative isolation, while CD8+ TEMRA cells were enriched using FACS. Blood was collected in EDTA tubes and processed within 24 hours, with PBMCs isolated through density gradient centrifugation. PBMCs intended for TCR sequencing were frozen in liquid nitrogen and were later thawed in a 37 degrees C water bath. The sorted or isolated CD4+, CD8+ and CD8+ TEMRA cells reached a purity of at least 90%.

Details on this clonotype: The antigen it recognizes is unknown. Base qualities are not recorded, but no much larger clone differs from it by a single base.

The receptor chain draws on TRBV28 and TRBJ1-1; possibly the D gene is TRBD1, per 5 matching bases. Sequenced sample: CD8+ T cells from PBMCs. This TCR was sampled from a human donor with Susac syndrome. The nucleotide sequence reads as follows: TGTGCCAGCAGTTTATTACATGGGGCCACTGAAGCTTTCTTT. Its amino acids are CASSLLHGATEAFF.